This T cell receptor beta chain was captured in a study of technical replicates of blood from a few donors. Data came from immunoSEQ multiplex PCR; TCRdb stores just in-frame clones and leaves some out. The table lists about 76,000 clones, approximately 96% of them singletons. Germline assignment: CDR1 SGDLS and CDR2 YYNGEE. CDR3 length: 15 residues. The V end was cut by 3 bases, the J end by 4 bases, with 13 bases between. The sample taken for sequencing was T cells isolated from PBMCs. The TCR comes from a human donor in good health. V is TRBV9 and J is TRBJ2-2, with a weak D call TRBD2 (6 bases). This CDR3 is CASSAGLTSTGELFF. CDR3 sequence (DNA): TGTGCCAGCAGCGCGGGACTGACGAGCACCGGGGAGCTGTTTTTT.